This entry lists 23 T cell receptor beta chains sequenced from one sample in a study of T cells in Graves' hyperthyroidism and ophthalmopathy. Authors of the study amplified TCR beta CDR3 regions from RNA transcripts. Initially, a first-round RT-PCR of the TCR CDR3 employed the HTBI primer set. From the multiplex PCR reads, TCRdb called clonotypes with MiXCR, one entry per CDR3 protein. The sample includes roughly 800,000 distinct CDR3 sequences, about two fifths of them seen just once. The sample was blood. Receptor source: a man between 18 and 29 years old with Graves' hyperthyroidism.

In its sample, this clonotype was seen many times. The chain carries TRBV20-1 and TRBJ2-7, with D perhaps TRBD1 or TRBD2 (5 bases each). Trimming pared 3 bases from V and 4 bases from J, leaving 13 bases between. CDR3 length equals 13 residues. Germline CDR1 DFQATT, CDR2 SNEGSKA (reference sequence). This CDR3 is CSARGTVVYEQYF. CDR3 in DNA: TGCAGTGCTAGGGGGACGGTCGTTTACGAGCAGTACTTC.

The rearrangement joins TRBV6-5 to TRBJ1-5, with unresolved D. CDR1 and CDR2 (germline): MNHEY, SVGAGI. This CDR3 is built from 14 residues. V lost 6 bases to trimming and J lost 3 bases, with 12 bases between them. The CDR3: CASRADTHNQPQHF. The DNA for the CDR3 is TGTGCCAGCAGGGCCGACACTCACAATCAGCCCCAGCATTTT.

The gene calls are TRBV12-3 or TRBV12-4 and TRBJ1-6, with D hard to call. The CDR3 loop spans 15 amino acids. V shed 10 bases and J shed 3 bases, with 16 bases lying between them. Here the CDR3 reads CANPFPAVYNSPLHF. The DNA for the CDR3 is TGTGCCAATCCGTTCCCGGCGGTCTATAATTCACCCCTCCACTTT.

This clonotype appeared many times. V and J are TRBV11-2 and TRBJ1-1, with D possibly being TRBD1 (5 bases). Between the trimmed V and J ends, which lost 7 bases and 1 base, there was a span of 16 bases. This CDR3 has 15 amino acids. The V gene's germline CDR1 is SGHAT and CDR2 FQNNGV. CDR3 sequence: CASTLRGRANTEAFF. Here the CDR3 DNA reads TGTGCCAGCACACTTAGGGGACGGGCGAACACTGAAGCTTTCTTT.

V is TRBV25-1 and J is TRBJ2-7, with a possible D match to TRBD2 (6 bases). The length of the CDR3 is 16 residues. The V end was cut by 6 bases, the J end by 0 bases, with 18 bases between. Germline assignment: CDR1 MGHDK and CDR2 SYGVNS. The CDR3 DNA reads TGTGCCAGCAGCTCGATCTTAGCGGTGAGCTCCTACGAGCAGTACTTC. Amino acids: CASSSILAVSSYEQYF.

This clonotype was detected many times. This sequence joins TRBV20-1 and TRBJ1-5; D not certain. The CDR3 has 14 amino acids. The V gene's germline CDR1 is DFQATT and CDR2 SNEGSKA (reference sequence). Trimming cost V 2 bases and J 6 bases, with 14 bases left between them. The CDR3 DNA reads TGCAGTGCTAGATGGCTAGGAGGTACTCAGCCCCAGCATTTT. Protein product: CSARWLGGTQPQHF.

Regarding this clonotype: A read error may account for a junction end that differs from germline. The rearrangement links TRBV7-6 to TRBJ2-2; D is undetermined. There are 14 residues in the CDR3. Germline V gene data show CDR1 as SGHVS and CDR2 as FNYEAQ. In DNA form, the CDR3 reads TGCGCCAGCAGCCAAGATCGACGAGCCGGGGAGCTGTTTTTT. Amino acids: CASSQDRRAGELFF.

The chain employs TRBV7-8 and TRBJ2-5; no firm D call. Trimming took 5 bases from V and 5 from J, leaving 18 bases between them. CDR1 and CDR2 (germline): SGHVS, FQNEAQ. The CDR3 runs to 15 residues. The CDR3 reads CASSLYGRSGETQYF. CDR3 nucleotides: TGTGCCAGCAGCCTATACGGCCGCAGTGGCGAGACCCAGTACTTC.

This clonotype was seen a handful of times. The V gene is TRBV9, the J gene TRBJ2-2; D possibly corresponds to TRBD1 (5 bases). Germline V gene sequence: CDR1 SGDLS, CDR2 YYNGEE. V gave up 5 bases and J gave up 2 bases, with 10 bases separating them. This CDR3 is 14 amino acids long. CDR3 bases: TGTGCCAGCAGGCCGACAGTTAACACCGGGGAGCTGTTTTTT. Residues: CASRPTVNTGELFF.

This clonotype was seen ten or more times. V usage is TRBV20-1 and J usage is TRBJ1-6, with D possibly matching TRBD1 (6 bases). The ends were cut back, 0 bases at V and 7 bases at J, with 7 bases in the middle. CDR3 length: 13 amino acids. Germline values: CDR1 DFQATT, CDR2 SNEGSKA (reference sequence). CDR3 coding DNA: TGCAGTGCTAGAGAAACAGGGAATTCACCCCTCCACTTT. This codes for CSARETGNSPLHF.

The rearrangement links TRBV20-1 to TRBJ2-5, with D maybe TRBD1 (5 bases). The CDR3 length is 15 residues. Trimming left V 0 bases short and J 2 bases short, with 13 bases between. The germline V gene has CDR1 DFQATT and CDR2 SNEGSKA (reference sequence). Here the CDR3 reads CSARDFGREQETQYF. The CDR3 DNA reads as TGCAGTGCTAGAGACTTCGGCAGGGAACAAGAGACCCAGTACTTC.

This clonotype showed up just once. The rearrangement links TRBV7-8 to TRBJ1-6, with 9 bases matching TRBD1. V lost 1 base to trimming and J lost 7 bases; unmatched junction nucleotides: 5. There are 16 residues in the CDR3. Per germline, CDR1 SGHVS and CDR2 FQNEAQ. Here the CDR3 DNA reads TGTGCCAGCAGCTTAGTCGGGACAGGGTTCAATTCACCCCTCCACTTT. This codes for CASSLVGTGFNSPLHF.

The chain recombines TRBV6-6 with TRBJ1-1; TRBD1 agrees at 11 bases. Per the germline V gene, CDR1 is MNHNY and CDR2 is SVGAGI (reference sequence). The CDR3 runs to 17 residues. V gave up 6 bases and J gave up 0 bases; unmatched junction bases: 9. Written as DNA, the CDR3 is TGTGCCAGCAGCCCTAGGACAGGGGGCCACATGAACACTGAAGCTTTCTTT. Protein product: CASSPRTGGHMNTEAFF.

CDR3 loop: CASSLATGDRGNTEAFF. Written as DNA, the CDR3 is TGCGCCAGCAGCTTGGCCACAGGGGACAGGGGAAACACTGAAGCTTTCTTT. The chain carries TRBV5-1 and TRBJ1-1, with TRBD1 matching 10 bases. Per the germline V gene, CDR1 is SGHRS and CDR2 is YFSETQ. The V segment lost 0 bases and the J segment 2 bases; nucleotides outside the gene matches: 7. This CDR3 spans 17 amino acids.

The table lists this clonotype with many counts. The V and J genes are TRBV7-2 and TRBJ2-5; D gene ambiguous. This CDR3 has 13 amino acids. Per the germline V gene, CDR1 is SGHTA and CDR2 is FQGNSA. Trimming pared 3 bases from V and 2 bases from J, leaving 7 bases between. CDR3 amino acids: CASSFERQETQYF. CDR3 bases: TGTGCCAGCAGCTTCGAAAGACAAGAGACCCAGTACTTC.

The sample holds many counts of this clonotype. The chain combines TRBV2 with TRBJ1-2; perhaps TRBD1 as D (6 bases). This CDR3 is 13 amino acids long. Germline CDR1 is SNHLY and CDR2 is FYNNEI. With 6 bases removed from V and 8 bases from J, the gap between germline ends came to 16 bases. This CDR3 reads CASRGQTGFGYTF. The CDR3 bases are TGTGCCAGCAGAGGACAAACAGGGTTCGGCTACACCTTC.

This clonotype appeared once. This likely comes from a read error, as the CDR3 has no conserved phenylalanine or tryptophan at its end. The DNA is left out, because the CDR3 cannot be placed on it with certainty; the CDR3 is given as TCRdb lists it. This chain joins TRBV19 and TRBJ2-7; the table names TRBD1, a call not compared with the DNA. Germline CDR1 LNHDA, CDR2 SQIVND (reference sequence). The CDR3 length is 10 residues, termini included. CDR3 region: CASSMRAGDG.

There are many counts of this clonotype. The chain couples TRBV29-1 to TRBJ2-7; maybe TRBD2 (5 bases). CDR1 SQVTM and CDR2 ANQGSEA come from the germline V gene. Trimming removed 3 bases at V and 0 bases at J, with 12 bases between. The CDR3 length is 14 residues. For the CDR3, the DNA is TGCAGCGTTGATGAGGGTGAGGGCTCCTACGAGCAGTACTTC. Its translation is CSVDEGEGSYEQYF.

This clonotype occurred many times. The rearrangement links TRBV29-1 to TRBJ2-7; no firm D call. The germline V gene has CDR1 SQVTM and CDR2 ANQGSEA. This CDR3 is built from 14 residues. Trimming left V 3 bases short and J 2 bases short, with 14 bases between. CDR3 region: CSVDSGLGTYEQYF. The CDR3 DNA reads TGCAGCGTTGATTCCGGGTTGGGGACCTACGAGCAGTACTTC.

In this sample, this clonotype turned up many times. The J gene is TRBJ1-1, the V gene TRBV29-1; D is unclear. Trimming took off 7 bases at V and 6 bases at J, with 12 bases between the two ends. The CDR3 covers 11 residues. The germline V gene encodes CDR1 SQVTM and CDR2 ANQGSEA. CDR3 nucleotides: TGCAGCGGACGTTTCGACGCTGAAGCTTTCTTT. This sequence encodes CSGRFDAEAFF. Drawing the rest from reference TRBV29-1 and TRBJ1-1, the complete variable domain is SAVISQKPSRDICQRGTSLTIQCQVDSQVTMMFWYRQQPGQSLTLIATANQGSEATYESGFVIDKFPISRPNLTFSTLTVSNMSPEDSSIYLCSGRFDAEAFFGQGTRLTVV.

This clonotype was seen more than once but under ten times. The V and J genes are TRBV11-3 and TRBJ2-5; 8 bases map to TRBD2. V gave up 5 bases and J gave up 0 bases; unmatched junction bases: 8. This CDR3 contains 16 residues. Per germline, CDR1 SGHNT and CDR2 YENEEA. The CDR3 region has the DNA TGTGCCAGCAGCGTTACTAGCGGACTGTACCAAGAGACCCAGTACTTC. Translating gives CASSVTSGLYQETQYF.

This clonotype was found a few times. The V call is TRBV20-1, the J call TRBJ2-7; 10 nucleotides agree with TRBD2. CDR1 is DFQATT and CDR2 is SNEGSKA in the germline V gene (reference sequence). The CDR3 contains 17 residues. The trim removed 1 base at V and 3 bases at J, leaving 12 bases unmatched. The DNA for the CDR3 is TGCAGTGCTAGAGGACTAGCGGGTGACTCTGGGGTCTACGAGCAGTACTTC. As protein: CSARGLAGDSGVYEQYF.

V gene TRBV6-1 combines with J gene TRBJ1-5, with 7 nucleotides matching TRBD1. There are 15 residues in the CDR3. V gave up 6 bases and J gave up 10 bases; unmatched junction bases: 15. Germline V gene sequence: CDR1 MNHNS, CDR2 SASEGT. CDR3 in DNA: TGTGCCAGCAGATTAGGGACAGACACCTTCAGACCCCAGCATTTT. Translation: CASRLGTDTFRPQHF.